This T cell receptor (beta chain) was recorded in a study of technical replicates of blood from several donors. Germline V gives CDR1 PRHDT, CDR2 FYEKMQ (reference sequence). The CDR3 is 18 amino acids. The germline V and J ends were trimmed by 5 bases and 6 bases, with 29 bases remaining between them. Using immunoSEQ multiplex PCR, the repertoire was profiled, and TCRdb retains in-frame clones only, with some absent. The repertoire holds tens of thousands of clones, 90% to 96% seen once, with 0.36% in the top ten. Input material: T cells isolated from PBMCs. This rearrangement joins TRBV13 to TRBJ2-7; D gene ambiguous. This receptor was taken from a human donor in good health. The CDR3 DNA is TGTGCCAGCAGCCTCGGAGACCCCCACAATACCTCCTCGGGCGAGCAGTACTTC. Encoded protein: CASSLGDPHNTSSGEQYF.